Listed below are T cell receptor beta chains from one sample, sequenced in a study of T cell clones after liver transplantation. Assay: immunoSEQ multiplex PCR; the TCRdb copy retains only in-frame clones and omits some. The table lists about 70,000 clones, about four fifths of them singletons. Here the sequenced sample was CD4+ T cells from blood, taken 12 months after liver transplant. The receptor source for this set is a human patient who received a liver transplant. The T cells may partly be graft donor cells. Both conserved end residues are part of each CDR3. A D gene is named only where the DNA matches it firmly. Only part of the rows carry a size: once, few, many, or a class if the clone is expanded.

J: TRBJ1-1; length: 16; V: TRBV9; size: .; D: TRBD1; DNA: TGTGCCAGCAGCGCGAGGGGCACAACAGGGGCGGGTAAAACTTTCTTT; CDR3: CASSARGTTGAGKTFF
J: TRBJ2-3; length: 15; V: TRBV9; size: .; D: .; DNA: TGTGCCAGCAGCGATGGAGGTGGTGGCGCAGATACGCAGTATTTT; CDR3: CASSDGGGGADTQYF
J: TRBJ1-1; length: 11; V: TRBV30; size: few; D: .; DNA: TGTGCCTGGAGGCATAACACTGAAGCTTTCTTT; CDR3: CAWRHNTEAFF
J: TRBJ1-3; length: 12; V: TRBV10-2; size: few; D: .; DNA: TGCGCCAGCAGGTCCCACTCGGGCACCATATATTTT; CDR3: CASRSHSGTIYF
J: TRBJ1-1; length: 11; V: TRBV6-6; size: .; D: .; DNA: TGTGCCAGCAGTTTCGGACTTGAAGCTTTCTTT; CDR3: CASSFGLEAFF
J: TRBJ1-5; length: 16; V: TRBV7-6; size: .; D: TRBD1; DNA: TGTGCCAGCAGCTTAATGGGGACAGGGGGCAATCAGCCCCAGCATTTT; CDR3: CASSLMGTGGNQPQHF
J: TRBJ2-1; length: 15; V: TRBV2; size: .; D: TRBD1; DNA: TGTGCCAGCAGTTCCGTCAGGGACAGGGGCAATGAGCAGTTCTTC; CDR3: CASSSVRDRGNEQFF
J: TRBJ2-3; length: 14; V: TRBV4-3; size: .; D: TRBD2; DNA: TGCGCCAGCAGCCAGCGGGGGAGCACAGATACGCAGTATTTT; CDR3: CASSQRGSTDTQYF
J: TRBJ1-2; length: 13; V: TRBV28; size: .; D: TRBD1; DNA: TGTGCCAGCGCCTCCTGGACAGGCTATGGCTACACCTTC; CDR3: CASASWTGYGYTF
J: TRBJ2-6; length: 18; V: TRBV5-1; size: .; D: TRBD2; DNA: TGCGCCAGCAGCTTGGATCCTAGCGGGAGGGCGGGGGCCAACGTCCTGACTTTC; CDR3: CASSLDPSGRAGANVLTF
J: TRBJ1-2; length: 13; V: TRBV27; size: .; D: .; DNA: TGTGCCAGCAGTCAGCAGGGAAGCTATGGCTACACCTTC; CDR3: CASSQQGSYGYTF
J: TRBJ2-3; length: 16; V: TRBV28; size: once; D: .; DNA: TGTGCCAGCAGGGTTAGGTCCGGGGGAGGTTCAGATACGCAGTATTTT; CDR3: CASRVRSGGGSDTQYF
J: TRBJ1-1; length: 13; V: TRBV7-9; size: .; D: .; DNA: TGTGCCAGCAGCAATCACTCGCCGGATGAAGCTTTCTTT; CDR3: CASSNHSPDEAFF
J: TRBJ2-1; length: 14; V: TRBV9; size: .; D: .; DNA: TGTGCCAGCAGCATGACGGGACTCAACAATGAGCAGTTCTTC; CDR3: CASSMTGLNNEQFF
J: TRBJ1-2; length: 15; V: TRBV14; size: medium-sized; D: .; DNA: TGTGCCAGCAGCCAGGAATTATGGGCTAACTATGGCTACACCTTC; CDR3: CASSQELWANYGYTF
J: TRBJ2-1; length: 14; V: TRBV2; size: .; D: TRBD2; DNA: TGTGCCAGCAGTGAACTAGCGGGGTACAATGAGCAGTTCTTC; CDR3: CASSELAGYNEQFF
J: TRBJ1-5; length: 13; V: TRBV19; size: .; D: .; DNA: TGTGCCAGTAGTACCCGGGACTCCCAGCCCCAGCATTTT; CDR3: CASSTRDSQPQHF
J: TRBJ2-5; length: 16; V: TRBV28; size: .; D: TRBD2; DNA: TGTGCCAGCAGTCTCTCCCTAGCGGGGTCCCAAGAGACCCAGTACTTC; CDR3: CASSLSLAGSQETQYF
J: TRBJ2-1; length: 13; V: TRBV18; size: .; D: TRBD2; DNA: TGTGCCAGCTCACCAGGACTAGGGGTTGAGCAGTTCTTC; CDR3: CASSPGLGVEQFF
J: TRBJ2-2; length: 15; V: TRBV7-9; size: .; D: TRBD2; DNA: TGTGCCAGCAGCGTTAATAGCGGGGTAACCGGGGAGCTGTTTTTT; CDR3: CASSVNSGVTGELFF
J: TRBJ2-5; length: 15; V: TRBV5-1; size: .; D: .; DNA: TGCGCCAGCAGCTTGGGATCGACAGCCCAAGAGACCCAGTACTTC; CDR3: CASSLGSTAQETQYF
J: TRBJ1-1; length: 15; V: TRBV9; size: .; D: .; DNA: TGTGCCAGCAGCCGAGCGGACACCCTCCAGGGTGAAGCTTTCTTT; CDR3: CASSRADTLQGEAFF
J: TRBJ2-1; length: 15; V: TRBV5-1; size: .; D: TRBD2; DNA: TGCGCCAGCAGCTTGGGAGCGGGAGGGTACAATGAGCAGTTCTTC; CDR3: CASSLGAGGYNEQFF
J: TRBJ1-2; length: 15; V: TRBV6-6; size: .; D: .; DNA: TGTGCCAGCAGTCCCCTCTCGGGAGCTCCCTATGGCTACACCTTC; CDR3: CASSPLSGAPYGYTF
J: TRBJ2-7; length: 14; V: TRBV2; size: .; D: .; DNA: TGTGCCAGCAGGAGATGGGACGTCTCCTACGAGCAGTACTTC; CDR3: CASRRWDVSYEQYF
J: TRBJ2-7; length: 14; V: TRBV5-1; size: .; D: .; DNA: TGCGCCAGCAGCTTGGGACTTGCAACCTACGAGCAGTACTTC; CDR3: CASSLGLATYEQYF
J: TRBJ1-3; length: 16; V: TRBV11-3; size: few; D: TRBD1; DNA: TGTGCCAGCAGTTGGACAGGTATTCGTTCTGGAAACACCATATATTTT; CDR3: CASSWTGIRSGNTIYF